This T cell receptor beta chain is drawn from a study of blood T cell repertoires in COVID-19. Original processing notes: Nucleated cell counts were estimated from reference gene primer amplification. The table came from immunoSEQ multiplex PCR; TCRdb's copy has only in-frame clones and leaves some out. V and J calls and clone size are copied from that table; D and trimming were computed from the DNA. The data show over 200,000 clones, 86% seen once. All enrollees were roughly 18 to 95 years old and from around 25 US areas. Participant-reported clinical history was the basis for cohort assignment. Two negative PCRs, clearance, or symptom resolution had been documented for recovered Cohort 3 donors. Trimming cost V 5 bases and J 0 bases; bases outside gene matches: 5. The CDR3 spans 15 residues. Looked up from germline, CDR1 is SGHNT and CDR2 is YENEEA.

The chain couples TRBV11-3 to TRBJ2-7; the match to TRBD1 covers 9 bases. The sample taken for sequencing was PBMCs or T cells enriched from blood (not recorded which). The receptor comes from a man aged 18-30 years who had recovered from COVID-19. The CDR3 sequence is CASSRGTGISYEQYF. The DNA of the CDR3 is TGTGCCAGCAGCCGAGGGACAGGGATCTCCTACGAGCAGTACTTC.